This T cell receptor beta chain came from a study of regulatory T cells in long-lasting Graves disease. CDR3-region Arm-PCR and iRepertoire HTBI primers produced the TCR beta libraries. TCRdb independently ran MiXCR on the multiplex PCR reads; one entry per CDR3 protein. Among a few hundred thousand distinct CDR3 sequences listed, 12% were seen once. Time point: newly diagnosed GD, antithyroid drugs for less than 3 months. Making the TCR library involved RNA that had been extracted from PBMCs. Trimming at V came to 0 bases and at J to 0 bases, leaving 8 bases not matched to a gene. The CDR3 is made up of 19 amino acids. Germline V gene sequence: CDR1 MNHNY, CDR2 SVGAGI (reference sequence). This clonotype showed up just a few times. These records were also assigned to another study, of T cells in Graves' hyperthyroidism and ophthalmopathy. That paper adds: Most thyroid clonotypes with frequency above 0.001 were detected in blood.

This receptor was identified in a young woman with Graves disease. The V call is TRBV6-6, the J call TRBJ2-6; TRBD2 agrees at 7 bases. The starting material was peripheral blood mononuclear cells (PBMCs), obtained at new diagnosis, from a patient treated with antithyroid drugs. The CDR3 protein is CASSYSRELMSSGANVLTF. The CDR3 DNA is TGTGCCAGCAGTTACTCGCGGGAGTTGATGAGCTCTGGGGCCAACGTCCTGACTTTC.